This paragraph reports one T cell receptor (beta chain). The PCR used 60 Vbeta and 13 Jbeta primers. Produced via immunoSEQ multiplex PCR; TCRdb's table is partial and in-frame only. The profile shows over 95,000 clones, more than 75% of them singletons. This record comes from a study of cytomegalovirus exposure and HLA in healthy donors. V was cut by 1 base and J by 0 bases, with 4 bases left in between. The CDR3 consists of 13 residues. Germline loops: CDR1 SGHRS, CDR2 YFSETQ. V is TRBV5-1 and J is TRBJ1-1; D not certain. The sequence was obtained from a woman aged 40 to 50 in good health and CMV-seropositive. The sample comprised PBMCs. The CDR3 spells CASSLIMNTEAFF. In nucleotides, the CDR3 is TGCGCCAGCAGCTTGATTATGAACACTGAAGCTTTCTTT.